This T cell receptor (beta chain) was sequenced for a study of blood T cells in healthy people across ages. Study as a whole: Per two T cells, template switching captured roughly one barcoded beta molecule. Study-level results: It was the long-lived donors that had more naive CD4+ cells and higher diversity than aged donors.

In the case of this clonotype: Its antigen is currently unknown.

With a J-beta primer mix and a sample-barcoded 5' primer, a second PCR ran about 7 to 12 cycles. Each cDNA was tagged by a template-switch adaptor containing 12 random nucleotides. TCRdb fed the 5' RACE reads into MiXCR, producing one record per CDR3 protein. Here the sample spans over 950,000 distinct CDR3 sequences, 35% to 45% being singletons. Trimming took off 3 bases at V and 0 bases at J, with 7 bases between the two ends. This CDR3 is built from 14 residues. The germline V gene encodes CDR1 LGHNA and CDR2 YSLEER. The J gene is TRBJ2-3, the V gene TRBV4-3; no firm D call. This clonotype was sampled from a man younger than 35 in good health. Sequenced: blood. CDR3 sequence (DNA): TGCGCCAGCAGCCATGGGGTCAGCACAGATACGCAGTATTTT. Protein: CASSHGVSTDTQYF.